This TCR beta chain appears in the sequencing data of a study of T cells in Graves' hyperthyroidism and ophthalmopathy. The authors obtained PBMCs from over 7.5 ml of fresh peripheral blood. Authors of the study amplified TCR beta CDR3 regions from RNA transcripts. HTBI primers drove first-round RT-PCR of the TCR CDR3. TCRdb fed the multiplex PCR reads into MiXCR, producing one record per CDR3 protein. Of about 740,000 distinct CDR3 sequences detected, approximately 14% appear once; the ten largest clones hold more than 8.5%. The CDR3 runs 17 residues. Losses at the gene ends were 6 bases for V and 5 bases for J; bases not matched to a gene: 15. Germline CDR1 reads MNHEY; CDR2 reads SVGEGT. This clonotype came up a few times.

Input material: blood. The V call is TRBV6-2 or TRBV6-3, the J call TRBJ2-1; 8 bases are shared with TRBD2. This TCR was sampled from a woman aged 18 to 35 with Graves' hyperthyroidism. Here the CDR3 DNA reads TGTGCCAGCAGCCACTACGGGAGTGGCGGGAGGAACAATGAGCAGTTCTTC. Its translation is CASSHYGSGGRNNEQFF.